This T cell receptor beta chain comes out of a study of blood T cell repertoires in COVID-19. Study overall: PBMCs, B-cell-depleted T cells, or T cells provided the cDNA or gDNA that made up the material.

How the authors handled the data: Amplification with reference gene primers provided the estimates of nucleated cell counts. TCRdb's table, derived via immunoSEQ multiplex PCR, lists solely in-frame clones and lacks some. The D gene and trimming were derived from the DNA, and the V and J assignments and clone size from that table. The table lists fewer than 300,000 clones, 81% of them singletons. The CDR3 runs to 15 residues. Germline CDR1 SGHRS, CDR2 YFSETQ. Trimming cost V 2 bases and J 0 bases, with 11 bases left between them. The chain joins TRBV5-1 to TRBJ1-2; D not resolved. The TCR comes from a woman aged 55-70 years with active or convalescent COVID-19. The source material was peripheral blood. Here the CDR3 reads CASSFPGVPNYGYTF. CDR3 nucleotides: TGCGCCAGCAGCTTTCCCGGGGTCCCTAACTATGGCTACACCTTC.